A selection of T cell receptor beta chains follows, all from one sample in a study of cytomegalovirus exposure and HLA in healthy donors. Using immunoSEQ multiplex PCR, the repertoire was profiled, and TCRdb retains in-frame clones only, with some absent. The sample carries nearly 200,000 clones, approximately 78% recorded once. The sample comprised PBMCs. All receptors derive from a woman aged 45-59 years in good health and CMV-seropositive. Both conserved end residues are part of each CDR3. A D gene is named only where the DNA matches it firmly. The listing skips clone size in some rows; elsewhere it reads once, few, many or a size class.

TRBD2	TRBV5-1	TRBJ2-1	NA	TGCGCCAGCAGGGCCAGACTAGCGGAGTACAATGAGCAGTTCTTC	CASRARLAEYNEQFF
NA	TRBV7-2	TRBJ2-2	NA	TGTGCCAGCAGGATTTTTGGGGGCGGGAACACCGGGGAGCTGTTTTTT	CASRIFGGGNTGELFF
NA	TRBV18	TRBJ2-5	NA	TGTGCCAGCTCACTGAGGACAGGGAGGGATCCCAGAGAGACCCAGTACTTC	CASSLRTGRDPRETQYF
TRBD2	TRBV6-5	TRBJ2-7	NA	TGTGCCAGCAGCCAAGGCGGGAGGCCCTACGAGCAGTACTTC	CASSQGGRPYEQYF
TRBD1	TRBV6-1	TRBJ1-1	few	TGTGCCAGCAGGTCCACAGGGGTCACTGAAGCTTTCTTT	CASRSTGVTEAFF
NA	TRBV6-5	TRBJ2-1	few	TGTGCCAGCAGTCCCCCGGGGAATGAGCAGTTCTTC	CASSPPGNEQFF
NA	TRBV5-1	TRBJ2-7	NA	TGCGCCAGCAGCTTGGGGGGCGGCGAGCAGTACTTC	CASSLGGGEQYF
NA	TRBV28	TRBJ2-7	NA	TGTGCCAGCAGCTTGAGGGACTCCACCTACGAGCAGTACTTC	CASSLRDSTYEQYF
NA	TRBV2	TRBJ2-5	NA	TGTGCCAGCAGTGATAATGTTCACCAAGAGACCCAGTACTTC	CASSDNVHQETQYF
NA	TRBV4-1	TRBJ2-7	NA	TGCGCCAGCAGCCAAGAGGCCAAATCCTACGAGCAGTACTTC	CASSQEAKSYEQYF
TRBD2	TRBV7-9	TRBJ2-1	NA	TGTGCCAGCAGGGTTAGCGGGAGCTTCGATGAGCAGTTCTTC	CASRVSGSFDEQFF
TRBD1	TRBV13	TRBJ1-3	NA	TGTGCCAGCAGCTTAGGGGCTAGACAGGGGGCTGGAAACACCATATATTTT	CASSLGARQGAGNTIYF
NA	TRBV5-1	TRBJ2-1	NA	TGCGCCAGCAGCTTGGATGGGAGTACCTACAATGAGCAGTTCTTC	CASSLDGSTYNEQFF
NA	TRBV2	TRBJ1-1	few	TGTGCCAGCGGCCGGGGGATGAACACTGAAGCTTTCTTT	CASGRGMNTEAFF
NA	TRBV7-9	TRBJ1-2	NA	TGTTCCAGCAGCGTTCTAGGGTTGGGGCTGGCGGGCTACACCTTC	CSSSVLGLGLAGYTF
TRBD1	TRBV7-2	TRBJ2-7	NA	TGTGCCAGCAGCTTATCGAGTAGGACAGGGTCCTACGAGCAGTACTTC	CASSLSSRTGSYEQYF
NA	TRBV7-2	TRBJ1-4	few	TGTGCCAGCAGCCCCCAGATGCGAGGTGAAAAACTGTTTTTT	CASSPQMRGEKLFF
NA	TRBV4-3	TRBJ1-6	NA	TGCGCCAGCAGCCAAGAGTTCAGGGGCACACCCCTCCACTTT	CASSQEFRGTPLHF
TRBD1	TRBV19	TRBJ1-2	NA	TGTGCCAGTAGTCCGCAGGGACAGTCTGGCTACACCTTC	CASSPQGQSGYTF
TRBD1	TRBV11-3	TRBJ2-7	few	TGTGCCAGCAGCTTAGATGGACGACAGGGGGCGGACGAGCAGTACTTC	CASSLDGRQGADEQYF